The clone carrying this TCR beta chain appeared a single time. Its cognate antigen is unknown. This sample was included in a study of identifying expanded T cells in peripheral blood. Study findings and constraints: Technical replicates showed about 1.2 changed clones; approximately 2 weeks roughly 16; four weeks 19.

Trimming took off 9 bases at V and 9 bases at J, with 18 bases between the two ends. Germline CDR1 reads SGHTA; CDR2 reads FQGNSA. The CDR3 loop spans 13 amino acids. The protocol was immunoSEQ multiplex PCR, while the TCRdb copy is restricted to in-frame clones and leaves out a portion. The sample carries about 80,000 clones, about four fifths recorded once. Material for sequencing was blood. The origin of this receptor is a person aged 18-69 years in good health. The V call is TRBV7-2, the J call TRBJ2-1; TRBD2 might be the D (5 bases). The CDR3 loop reads CASSLVPGSEQFF. Here the CDR3 DNA reads TGTGCCAGTTCCCTGGTCCCGGGGAGTGAGCAGTTCTTC.